This T cell receptor beta chain was documented in a study of control samples from healthy donors and cancer patients. Generated by immunoSEQ multiplex PCR, the TCRdb table keeps only in-frame clones and is missing some. The sample includes about 83,000 clones, around 91% of them seen just once. This clone was counted a single time. V lost 7 bases and J 7 bases, leaving 32 bases between the germline ends. Germline values: CDR1 SGHDN, CDR2 FVKESK. The CDR3 spans 20 residues. Source material: blood. The chain employs TRBV14 and TRBJ1-6; D possibly corresponds to TRBD1 (6 bases). The sequence came from a man aged 45-65 years in good health. The CDR3 protein is CASKRTGEVKQGMSNSPLHF. For the CDR3, the DNA is TGTGCCAGCAAACGGACGGGAGAGGTTAAACAGGGAATGAGCAATTCACCCCTCCACTTT. Based on the CDR3 plus reference TRBV14 and TRBJ1-6, the full variable domain is EAGVTQFPSHSVIEKGQTVTLRCDPISGHDNLYWYRRVMGKEIKFLLHFVKESKQDESGMPNNRFLAERTGGTYSTLKVQPAELEDSGVYFCASKRTGEVKQGMSNSPLHFGNGTRLTVT.